This TCR beta chain was retrieved from a study of T-cell reconstitution after alpha-beta-depleted transplantation in children. This clonotype occurred many times. During its preparation, the TCRbeta library received unique molecular identifiers. TCRdb reprocessed the PCR reads via MiXCR and lists one record per CDR3 protein. The sample lists approximately 250,000 distinct CDR3 sequences, about 9.6% occurring once. Trimming pared 1 base from V and 4 bases from J, leaving 13 bases between. The CDR3 contains 15 residues. CDR1 is SGHVS and CDR2 is FQNEAQ in the germline V gene. This TCR was recovered from a human donor who donated a stem cell graft to a child with SCID. The sequencing here drew on PBMCs from the stem cell graft donor, taken from the stem cell graft. The J gene is TRBJ1-1, the V gene TRBV7-8; weak D call: TRBD1 (6 bases). The DNA of the CDR3 is TGTGCCAGCAGCTTAGTGGGGGCCGCGGCCACTGAAGCTTTCTTT. This encodes CASSLVGAAATEAFF.